This T cell receptor beta chain was found in a study of T cell repertoires in aging, cancer and after chemotherapy. General study results and limits: In healthy donors, age-related TCR diversity loss mainly reflected lost richness.

The template was genomic DNA from peripheral blood, not RNA. This CDR3 region has 14 residues. The V and J ends lost 5 bases and 7 bases respectively, with 17 bases between them. Per germline, CDR1 MDHEN and CDR2 SYDVKM. Multiplex touch-down PCR with TRB-A/B primers amplified rearranged V-D-J TRB sequences. TCRdb reprocessed the multiplex PCR reads with MiXCR, giving one entry per CDR3 protein. In the table there are fewer than 3,500 distinct CDR3 sequences, approximately 29% of which are singletons. This clonotype was found a few times. The target antigen is unknown. Sample: blood. The receptor's source is a human donor in good health. This chain uses TRBV28 with TRBJ2-5; tentatively, D is TRBD2 (5 bases). Here the CDR3 reads CASSLRGPFATQYF. In DNA, the CDR3 is TGTGCCAGCAGTCTTCGAGGGCCCTTTGCGACCCAGTACTTC. Using reference TRBV28 and TRBJ2-5 for the parts outside the CDR3, the full variable domain is DVKVTQSSRYLVKRTGEKVFLECVQDMDHENMFWYRQDPGLGLRLIYFSYDVKMKEKGDIPEGYSVSREKKERFSLILESASTNQTSMYLCASSLRGPFATQYFGPGTRLLVL.